The rows below give T cell receptor beta chains drawn from one sample of a study of blood T cells in healthy people across ages. MiXCR, applied by TCRdb to the 5' RACE reads, yields one record per CDR3 protein. The sample holds more than 500,000 distinct CDR3 sequences, roughly a quarter seen once. Material: blood. Receptor source: a woman between 65 and 79 years old in good health. Both conserved end residues are part of each CDR3. The order of the fields is clone size, D gene, V gene, J gene, CDR3 protein, CDR3 DNA. A D gene is named only where the DNA matches it firmly. The size field is filled for only some rows; it gives once, few, many or a size class.

>many|-|TRBV7-2|TRBJ2-7
CASSSTAGSKQYF
TGTGCCAGCAGCTCTACGGCCGGATCTAAGCAGTACTTC
>few|TRBD1|TRBV5-1|TRBJ1-3
CASSFEGATGNTIYF
TGCGCCAGCAGCTTCGAGGGGGCTACGGGAAACACCATATATTTT
>few|TRBD2|TRBV27|TRBJ2-3
CASSLSPLVSGGSRDTQYF
TGTGCCAGCAGTTTATCGCCCCTTGTTAGCGGGGGGTCTAGAGATACGCAGTATTTT
>-|TRBD2|TRBV7-2|TRBJ2-3
CASSLQRGGFRDTQYF
TGTGCCAGCAGCTTACAGCGGGGGGGCTTTCGAGATACGCAGTATTTT
>-|TRBD1|TRBV30|TRBJ1-2
CAWSVGAGRGPHYGYTF
TGTGCCTGGAGTGTTGGAGCGGGCAGGGGGCCACATTATGGCTACACCTTC
>-|-|TRBV24-1|TRBJ2-5
CATSDTLDQQETQYF
TGTGCCACCAGTGACACCCTGGACCAACAAGAGACCCAGTACTTC
>-|-|TRBV27|TRBJ1-1
CASSPSSANTEAFF
TGTGCCAGCAGTCCTTCTTCAGCGAACACTGAAGCTTTCTTT
>few|-|TRBV9|TRBJ2-5
CASSVNMDHQETQYF
TGTGCCAGCAGCGTAAATATGGACCACCAAGAGACCCAGTACTTC
>-|-|TRBV6-2/TRBV6-3|TRBJ1-3
CASSYGEYGNTIYF
TGTGCCAGCAGTTACGGGGAATATGGAAACACCATATATTTT
>many|TRBD1|TRBV7-8|TRBJ1-6
CASSSGQALPNSPLHF
TGTGCCAGCAGTTCAGGACAGGCCCTACCTAATTCACCCCTCCACTTT
>-|-|TRBV20-1|TRBJ2-5
CSATVSQETQYF
TGCAGTGCTACAGTCTCCCAAGAGACCCAGTACTTC
>-|-|TRBV29-1|TRBJ2-5
CSVAEGRGGETQYF
TGCAGCGTTGCGGAGGGCAGGGGTGGAGAGACCCAGTACTTC
>-|-|TRBV2|TRBJ1-1
CASTKDMNTEAFF
TGTGCCAGCACTAAGGACATGAACACTGAAGCTTTCTTT
>-|-|TRBV7-9|TRBJ2-1
CASSLRPQFF
TGTGCCAGCAGCTTACGACCACAGTTCTTC
>few|TRBD1|TRBV7-8|TRBJ1-1
CASSYLETGRAEAFF
TGTGCCAGCAGCTACCTAGAGACAGGGAGAGCTGAAGCTTTCTTT
>-|-|TRBV7-3|TRBJ1-1
CASSLRQELNTEAFF
TGTGCCAGCAGCTTAAGGCAGGAACTGAACACTGAAGCTTTCTTT
>few|TRBD2|TRBV12-3/TRBV12-4|TRBJ2-1
CASRSDDGGSYNEQFF
TGTGCCAGCAGAAGTGATGACGGGGGGTCCTACAATGAGCAGTTCTTC
>few|-|TRBV10-3|TRBJ2-2
CAISLTEAGELFF
TGTGCCATCAGCTTGACAGAAGCCGGGGAGCTGTTTTTT
>few|-|TRBV6-1|TRBJ2-7
CASSAAGTSSSYEQYF
TGTGCCAGCAGTGCAGCCGGGACCTCCAGCTCCTACGAGCAGTACTTC
>few|-|TRBV7-9|TRBJ1-6
CASSFPNSPLHF
TGTGCCAGCAGCTTTCCAAATTCACCCCTCCACTTT
>many|-|TRBV20-1|TRBJ1-1
CSASFGGSAFF
TGCAGTGCTAGTTTCGGGGGATCAGCTTTCTTT
>few|-|TRBV25-1|TRBJ2-1
CAGTGAYGNEQFF
TGTGCCGGCACGGGGGCATATGGTAATGAGCAGTTCTTC
>few|-|TRBV5-1|TRBJ2-3
CASSRGAVTDTQYF
TGCGCCAGCAGTAGAGGGGCGGTTACAGATACGCAGTATTTT
>-|-|TRBV27|TRBJ2-7
CASSFRGTDYEQYF
TGTGCCAGCAGTTTCCGCGGGACAGACTACGAGCAGTACTTC
>many|-|TRBV29-1|TRBJ2-1
CSVDSYNEQFF
TGCAGCGTCGACAGTTACAATGAGCAGTTCTTC
>-|-|TRBV6-2/TRBV6-3|TRBJ1-1
CASSSMTGSEAFF
TGTGCCAGCAGTTCTATGACAGGATCTGAAGCTTTCTTT
>-|TRBD1|TRBV2|TRBJ2-5
CASSGGQATRTQYF
TGTGCCAGCAGTGGAGGACAGGCGACGCGGACCCAGTACTTC
>many|-|TRBV20-1|TRBJ1-5
CSAVILGGSNQPQHF
TGCAGTGCCGTGATCCTGGGGGGCTCAAATCAGCCCCAGCATTTT
>-|-|TRBV7-8|TRBJ2-5
CASSLAMQETQYF
TGTGCCAGCAGCTTAGCGATGCAAGAGACCCAGTACTTC
>few|-|TRBV25-1|TRBJ1-2
CASADPGYGYTF
TGTGCCAGTGCCGACCCAGGCTATGGCTACACCTTC
>many|TRBD2|TRBV20-1|TRBJ2-1
CSAREGERGGGNNEQFF
TGCAGTGCTAGAGAGGGCGAGCGGGGGGGCGGCAACAATGAGCAGTTCTTC
>-|TRBD1|TRBV29-1|TRBJ2-1
CSVSGTGGGYNEQFF
TGCAGCGTGTCCGGGACAGGGGGGGGATACAATGAGCAGTTCTTC
>many|TRBD2|TRBV20-1|TRBJ2-1
CSAETLRGGSYNEQFF
TGCAGTGCCGAGACCCTGCGGGGGGGCTCCTACAATGAGCAGTTCTTC
>few|-|TRBV7-2|TRBJ1-4
CASSEGQFTTLFF
TGTGCCAGCAGCGAGGGACAATTTACAACCCTGTTTTTT
>-|-|TRBV20-1|TRBJ2-7
CSTCRGIGYEQYF
TGCAGTACCTGTCGGGGGATCGGCTACGAGCAGTACTTC
>-|-|TRBV2|TRBJ2-7
CASNSDSYEQYF
TGTGCCAGCAATTCCGATTCCTACGAGCAGTACTTC
>few|TRBD1|TRBV20-1|TRBJ1-6
CSARRQGKESPLHF
TGCAGTGCTCGGAGACAGGGAAAGGAATCACCCCTCCACTTT
>few|-|TRBV18|TRBJ1-4
CASSPGSPNEKLFF
TGTGCCAGCTCACCCGGGAGTCCTAATGAAAAACTGTTTTTT
>few|-|TRBV13|TRBJ1-2
CASSLLYVLYGYTF
TGTGCCAGCAGCTTACTGTATGTTCTCTATGGCTACACCTTC
>-|-|TRBV7-2|TRBJ2-4
CASSRASGVQNIQYF
TGTGCCAGCAGCAGAGCGTCAGGGGTACAAAACATTCAGTACTTC
>few|-|TRBV5-1|TRBJ1-2
CASSTQGVGRGYTF
TGCGCCAGCAGTACCCAGGGAGTCGGTAGGGGCTACACCTTC
>-|-|TRBV2|TRBJ2-5
CASSLRTVWRLSETQYF
TGTGCCAGCAGCTTACGGACAGTTTGGCGGCTCTCGGAGACCCAGTACTTC
>many|-|TRBV7-3|TRBJ1-6
CASSFSLNSPLHF
TGTGCCAGCAGCTTCTCTTTGAATTCACCCCTCCACTTT
>-|-|TRBV4-2|TRBJ1-5
CASSQDPSGGQPQHF
TGTGCCAGCAGCCAAGATCCCTCCGGGGGGCAGCCCCAGCATTTT
>few|TRBD1|TRBV4-1|TRBJ2-7
CASSHPGQSSYEQYF
TGCGCCAGCAGCCACCCGGGACAGAGCTCCTACGAGCAGTACTTC
>few|TRBD1|TRBV7-9|TRBJ1-4
CASSLGQGWANEKLFF
TGTGCCAGCAGCTTGGGACAGGGATGGGCTAATGAAAAACTGTTTTTT